The rows below give T cell receptor beta chains drawn from one sample of a study of patients and donors after allogeneic stem cell transplantation. Each CDR3 protein gets one entry after TCRdb re-called the RT-PCR reads with MiXCR. The sample has about 960,000 distinct CDR3 sequences; more than 15% are singletons. Sequencing input: blood, either unsorted or a sorted T cell fraction (not recorded which). The receptors shown here come from a human donor who was either an allogeneic HSCT recipient or a stem cell or donor lymphocyte infusion donor (not recorded which). It is not recorded whose cells these are; they may come from a transplant donor. Each CDR3 is given with its conserved first and last residue. Fields, in order: clone size, D gene, J gene, V gene, CDR3 protein, CDR3 DNA. A D gene is named only where the DNA matches it firmly. Not all rows give a size; the values are once, few, many and, for expanded clones, a class.

>.|TRBD1|TRBJ1-1|TRBV3-1
CASSPRTGYMNTEAFF
TGTGCCAGCAGCCCACGGACAGGGTATATGAACACTGAAGCTTTCTTT
>.|TRBD1|TRBJ2-1|TRBV10-3
CAISGGTGPLRNEQFF
TGTGCCATCAGTGGGGGGACAGGGCCATTAAGGAATGAGCAGTTCTTC
>.|TRBD1|TRBJ1-6|TRBV3-1
CASSHDRVTAPLHF
TGTGCCAGCAGCCATGACAGGGTTACGGCACCCCTCCACTTT
>few|TRBD1|TRBJ1-1|TRBV5-1
CASRDRGHRETEAFF
TGCGCCAGCAGAGACAGGGGGCATAGGGAGACTGAAGCTTTCTTT
>.|.|TRBJ2-3|TRBV2
CASSEQGLLGDTQYF
TGTGCCAGCAGTGAGCAGGGCCTTCTCGGGGATACGCAGTATTTT
>few|.|TRBJ1-2|TRBV7-9
CASSVRVGGYTF
TGTGCCAGCAGCGTCAGGGTTGGTGGCTACACCTTC
>few|.|TRBJ1-1|TRBV5-5
CASWSLNTEAFF
TGTGCCAGTTGGTCCCTGAACACTGAAGCTTTCTTT
>few|.|TRBJ2-3|TRBV5-1
CASSLEGPPDTQYF
TGCGCCAGCAGCTTGGAGGGGCCCCCAGATACGCAGTATTTT
>once|TRBD1|TRBJ2-2|TRBV6-4
CASKGAGTGELFF
TGTGCCAGCAAGGGGGCCGGGACCGGGGAGCTGTTTTTT
>.|.|TRBJ1-1|TRBV9
CASSVGDPNTEAFF
TGTGCCAGCAGCGTAGGGGACCCAAACACTGAAGCTTTCTTT
>.|.|TRBJ1-2|TRBV18
CASSPFQGQAFDYGYTF
TGTGCCAGCTCACCATTCCAAGGCCAGGCCTTCGACTATGGCTACACCTTC
>.|TRBD2|TRBJ2-3|TRBV20-1
CSAREGEGLGTDTQYF
TGCAGTGCTAGAGAAGGGGAGGGACTGGGCACAGATACGCAGTATTTT
>few|.|TRBJ2-5|TRBV2
CASQTGSNQETQYF
TGTGCCAGCCAAACCGGGAGCAACCAAGAGACCCAGTACTTC
>many|.|TRBJ2-3|TRBV7-9
CASSLDRVEDTQYF
TGTGCCAGCAGCTTGGACCGGGTGGAAGATACGCAGTATTTT
>.|TRBD2|TRBJ2-3|TRBV15
CATSRIPHRGREEDTQYF
TGTGCCACCAGCAGGATCCCCCATCGGGGGAGGGAAGAAGATACGCAGTATTTT
>.|TRBD2|TRBJ2-3|TRBV20-1
CSARGAAGADTQYF
TGCAGTGCTAGAGGGGCAGCGGGAGCAGATACGCAGTATTTT
>.|.|TRBJ1-4|TRBV20-1
CSATREAAANEKLFF
TGCAGTGCAACCCGGGAGGCCGCGGCTAATGAAAAACTGTTTTTT
>.|TRBD2|TRBJ2-1|TRBV2
CASSVARASGGRDEQFF
TGTGCCAGCAGTGTTGCTCGGGCTAGCGGGGGAAGGGATGAGCAGTTCTTC
>few|TRBD2|TRBJ2-2|TRBV6-1
CASRHNGGGGYTGELFF
TGTGCCAGCAGACATAACGGCGGGGGGGGATACACCGGGGAGCTGTTTTTT
>.|TRBD2|TRBJ2-3|TRBV4-2
CASSQGAGGLRDTQYF
TGTGCCAGCAGCCAAGGGGCGGGGGGGCTAAGAGATACGCAGTATTTT
>.|.|TRBJ1-1|TRBV10-3
CAIGPGTEAFF
TGTGCCATCGGGCCGGGCACTGAAGCTTTCTTT
>many|TRBD1|TRBJ2-2|TRBV12-3/TRBV12-4
CATSQGNGELFF
TGTGCCACTTCACAGGGGAACGGGGAGCTGTTTTTT
>many|TRBD1|TRBJ2-2|TRBV10-3
CAISASGTGTGELFF
TGTGCCATCAGTGCCTCCGGGACAGGGACCGGGGAGCTGTTTTTT
>many|.|TRBJ1-2|TRBV20-1
CSASGLLGHGYTF
TGCAGTGCTAGTGGGCTCCTAGGCCATGGCTACACCTTC
>few|TRBD1|TRBJ2-7|TRBV24-1
CATSDEQGTGVREQYF
TGTGCCACCAGTGACGAACAGGGGACAGGGGTTCGCGAGCAGTACTTC
>.|.|TRBJ1-5|TRBV19
CASPGAHASNQPQHF
TGTGCCTCACCTGGGGCACACGCAAGCAATCAGCCCCAGCATTTT
>.|TRBD1|TRBJ2-1|TRBV2
CASMQGAGNEQFF
TGTGCCAGCATGCAGGGGGCAGGCAATGAGCAGTTCTTC
>.|.|TRBJ2-2|TRBV6-5
CASSYTGGELFF
TGTGCCAGCAGTTACACAGGGGGGGAGCTGTTTTTT
>few|.|TRBJ2-3|TRBV12-3/TRBV12-4
CASSFWGSTDTQYF
TGTGCCAGCAGTTTTTGGGGCAGCACAGATACGCAGTATTTT
>few|TRBD1|TRBJ1-5|TRBV20-1
CSARDSRGQGNQPQHF
TGCAGTGCTAGAGATAGTAGGGGACAGGGAAATCAGCCCCAGCATTTT
>.|.|TRBJ1-2|TRBV5-1
CASSLEGSARGRIGGYTF
TGCGCCAGCAGCTTGGAGGGGTCAGCTAGAGGTCGAATCGGTGGCTACACCTTC
>.|.|TRBJ1-1|TRBV29-1
CSVRGGGTEAFF
TGCAGCGTTCGAGGAGGAGGTACTGAAGCTTTCTTT
>few|TRBD1|TRBJ1-2|TRBV6-5
CASSYSSGTGDGYTF
TGTGCCAGCAGTTACTCCTCTGGGACAGGGGATGGCTACACCTTC
>many|.|TRBJ2-1|TRBV5-1
CASSLLTGKFF
TGCGCCAGCAGCTTGCTAACAGGGAAGTTCTTC
>few|TRBD2|TRBJ2-1|TRBV27
CASSPGLAQFF
TGTGCCAGCAGTCCCGGACTAGCGCAGTTCTTC
>few|TRBD2|TRBJ2-3|TRBV14
CASSHRAGVATDTQYF
TGTGCCAGCAGCCATAGAGCGGGAGTGGCGACAGATACGCAGTATTTT
>.|TRBD1|TRBJ1-1|TRBV6-1
CASSRDRVLAEAFF
TGTGCCAGCAGTCGTGACAGGGTGCTCGCTGAAGCTTTCTTT
>few|TRBD2|TRBJ2-7|TRBV20-1
CSARYSGSSYEQYF
TGCAGTGCTAGATATAGCGGGAGCTCCTACGAGCAGTACTTC
>.|.|TRBJ2-5|TRBV4-1
CASSQDGQGKWETQYF
TGCGCCAGCAGCCAAGATGGGCAGGGAAAATGGGAGACCCAGTACTTC
>few|.|TRBJ2-3|TRBV5-1
CASSLLATTDTQYF
TGCGCCAGCAGCTTGTTAGCGACCACAGATACGCAGTATTTT
>.|TRBD1|TRBJ1-6|TRBV12-3/TRBV12-4
CASTNGQGASPLHF
TGTGCCAGCACTAACGGACAGGGGGCATCACCCCTCCACTTT
>many|.|TRBJ1-6|TRBV5-1
CASSLGQENSPLHF
TGCGCCAGCAGCTTGGGACAGGAAAATTCACCCCTCCACTTT
>many|.|TRBJ2-3|TRBV3-1
CASSQEGVTDTQYF
TGTGCCAGCAGCCAAGAGGGAGTAACAGATACGCAGTATTTT
>few|TRBD1|TRBJ1-5|TRBV20-1
CSARKSGQGIAISNQPQHF
TGCAGTGCTAGAAAATCGGGACAGGGAATAGCGATTAGCAATCAGCCCCAGCATTTT
>.|TRBD2|TRBJ2-3|TRBV5-1
CASSLGGSGSTDTQYF
TGCGCCAGCAGCTTGGGCGGTAGCGGGAGTACAGATACGCAGTATTTT
>.|TRBD2|TRBJ2-1|TRBV6-1
CASSDLSGGADEQFF
TGTGCCAGCAGTGATTTAAGCGGGGGGGCAGATGAGCAGTTCTTC
>few|.|TRBJ2-4|TRBV4-1
CASSQDGARNIQYF
TGCGCCAGCAGCCAAGACGGGGCGAGAAACATTCAGTACTTC
>.|.|TRBJ1-6|TRBV13
CASSPPTPPSPLHF
TGTGCCAGCAGCCCACCGACACCACCTTCACCCCTCCACTTT
>few|.|TRBJ1-1|TRBV10-3
CAISESGTEAFF
TGTGCCATCAGTGAGTCGGGCACTGAAGCTTTCTTT
>few|TRBD2|TRBJ2-3|TRBV20-1
CSARPMPPLAGVLDTQYF
TGCAGTGCTAGACCGATGCCCCCACTAGCGGGAGTTTTAGATACGCAGTATTTT
>few|.|TRBJ1-1|TRBV6-5
CASTGRSGAFF
TGTGCCAGCACGGGAAGGAGCGGAGCTTTCTTT